Below, one TCR beta chain is given with its context. TCRdb re-called the 5' RACE reads through MiXCR, storing one row per CDR3 protein. The data hold 350,000 to 450,000 distinct CDR3 sequences, with 18% observed a single time. The data originate from a study of T cells after yellow fever vaccination. Per the germline V gene, CDR1 is MNHEY and CDR2 is SVGEGT. Trimming cost V 10 bases and J 5 bases, with 8 bases left between them. The length of the CDR3 is 10 residues. This chain connects TRBV6-2 or TRBV6-3 to TRBJ2-5; TRBD2 is a possible D gene (5 bases). The input for sequencing was PBMCs, taken before the yellow fever booster vaccination. This sequence was found in a man aged 18 to 30 who received the YFV17D yellow fever vaccine. Here the CDR3 DNA reads TGTGCCACCAGGAGGGAGACCCAGTACTTC. It is translated as CATRRETQYF.